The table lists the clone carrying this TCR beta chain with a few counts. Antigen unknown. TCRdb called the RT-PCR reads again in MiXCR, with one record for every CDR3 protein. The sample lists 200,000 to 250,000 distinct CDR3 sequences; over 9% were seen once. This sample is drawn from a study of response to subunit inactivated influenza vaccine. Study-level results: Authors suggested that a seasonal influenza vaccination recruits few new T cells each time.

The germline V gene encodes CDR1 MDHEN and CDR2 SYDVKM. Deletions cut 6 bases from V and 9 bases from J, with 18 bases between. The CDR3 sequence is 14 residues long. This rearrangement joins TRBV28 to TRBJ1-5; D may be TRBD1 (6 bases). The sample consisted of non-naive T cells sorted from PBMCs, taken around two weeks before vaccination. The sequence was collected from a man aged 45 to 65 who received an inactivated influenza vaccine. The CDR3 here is CASRTGTLIMPQHF. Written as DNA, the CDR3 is TGTGCCAGCAGAACCGGGACACTAATTATGCCCCAGCATTTT.